This T cell receptor (beta chain) emerged from a study of OX40 agonist ivuxolimab in advanced cancers. Study overall: Partial responses were recorded for three patients, including one with hepatocellular carcinoma and two with cutaneous melanoma.

With respect to this clone: Germline and junction disagree at one end, which may indicate a read error.

Repertoires were generated with immunoSEQ multiplex PCR, while TCRdb's copy carries only in-frame clones and drops some. The sample contains tens of thousands of clones, approximately 87% of which appear only once. This material consisted of CD4+ or CD8+ T cells sorted from blood, taken in a trial of the OX40 agonist ivuxolimab. This TCR was recovered from an adult with an advanced solid tumor such as melanoma, head and neck, liver or kidney cancer.

CDR3 DNA: TGTGCTAGCAGCTTAGGCAGCGGGGGCACAGATACGCAGTATTTT. Protein product: CASSLGSGGTDTQYF. The V call is TRBV7-7, the J call TRBJ2-3; 7 nucleotides agree with TRBD2. Germline assignment: CDR1 SSHAT and CDR2 FNYEAQ (reference sequence). CDR3 length: 15 residues.